This T cell receptor beta chain was captured by sequencing in a study of cytomegalovirus exposure and HLA in healthy donors (dated by TCRdb to 2016 to 2017). Some background on the complete study: An earlier analysis of approximately 640 of the donors reported 250 to 300 Gb of sequence data and about 100 million unique TCR beta sequences from roughly 180 million T cells. An early release that covered fewer than 750 HLA-typed donors contained approximately 300 gigabases of sequencing data and 80 million or so unique TCR sequences. Of the roughly 400 genotyped donors, 81% were placed in the genetic ancestry cluster associated with self-reported Caucasian donors. The study was designed to test whether signatures of past pathogen exposure could be identified by cataloging public T cell receptors. The study profiled the T cell repertoires of hundreds of subjects by immunosequencing and related them to cytomegalovirus serostatus. Along with the approximately 620-subject first cohort, a separate validation cohort of 120 different subjects was used. To predict cytomegalovirus infection status, the study combined high-throughput TCR immunosequencing, statistical association of individual TCRs with disease status, and machine learning. To study patterns of TCR occurrence, a later analysis re-analyzed previously published TCR beta repertoires from several hundred donors and added high-resolution HLA genotyping. In the later analysis, no new phenotypic data were used to find candidate immune exposures; instead, reliance was placed on TCR beta sequences and their occurrence across donors. In an earlier analysis of more than 550 of the donors, high-throughput TCR beta sequencing was used to judge whether each TCR beta V gene segment behaved as functional or pseudogenic. Donor age, sex, ethnicity and CMV serostatus were compiled together with the repertoire data. In a later genetic analysis, genome-wide SNP genotypes for about three fifths of the roughly 670 donors were used, and that subset was treated as a discovery cohort. All discovery cohort repertoires had been generated on a single sequencing platform. HLA typing included class I and class II loci at four-digit resolution. The number of donors typed differed by locus, with 629-630 for A, B, C, DRB1 and DQB1, roughly 520 for DQA1, 600 to 610 for DPA1, and approximately 470 for DPB1. Because of strong linkage in the cohort, four to six DR-DQ haplotypes were treated as single units for association and clustering. Across about 380 genotyped donors of the cohort, an average of 235,054 unique TCR beta nucleotide sequences per donor were sequenced, and roughly a sixth of those sequences were non-productive.

Measured from the cysteine to the phenylalanine, the CDR3 is 14 residues long. The CDR3 DNA has 42 bases and is translated from base 1. The germline V gene gives CDR1 as SGHAT and CDR2 as FQNNGV. Cut back by 3 bases and 5 bases, the V and J ends lie 13 bases apart. As concerns this clone: Its recognized antigen is unknown. Within one base of it there is no much larger clone, and no base qualities were kept.

The cohort comprised under 700 healthy bone marrow donors. Cohort members were all nominally healthy when sampled, although unrecorded immune exposures were likely present. The donor tested CMV seronegative, placing the donor among the roughly 340 seronegative members of the cohort. Every donor gave a peripheral blood sample, and the peripheral blood mononuclear cells from that sample were used for TCR beta sequencing. Genomic DNA extraction from the blood cell samples was performed with the Qiagen DNeasy Blood Extraction Kit. Overall study results and their limits: For the cohort, immune exposure information was limited to CMV serostatus. A further reported finding was that TCR beta sequences accurately predicted the HLA-A and HLA-B alleles for most subjects in the first cohort. A cluster of highly shared sequence variants was judged likely to represent a technical artifact of the sequencing pipeline. The earlier analysis of 450 to 700 of the donors excluded 15 to 20 rarely observed V segments, including chromosome 9 orphons, because counts were too low. According to a later genetic analysis, donors in an Asian-associated ancestry cluster had fewer N-insertions in productive TCRs than the roughly 700-donor mean. In a later analysis, the rate of TCR association differed among HLA loci, with DRB1 alleles having the most associated TCRs and HLA-C alleles having the fewest. A few of the identified cytomegalovirus-associated TCR beta chains were confirmed in vitro to be specific for cytomegalovirus antigens. The presence/absence analyses assumed that sequencing depth was roughly uniform across donors, and that assumption may not be true. Some IMGT-functional V segments, including TRBV6-2 and TRBV6-3, could not be told apart with the 87-base-pair reads, so those segments were excluded. V-gene and J-gene trimming of TCR beta chains was associated with a missense DCLRE1C variant in a later genetic analysis, and the association was replicated in an independent cohort. At a false discovery rate of 0.05, a later analysis linked around 17,000 TCR beta sequences to specific HLA alleles. In a later analysis, HLA-associated TCR beta chains were found to be more clonally expanded and to have lower generation probabilities than equally common non-associated chains. A later analysis reported that several top co-occurrence clusters appeared linked to parvovirus B19, influenza, CMV and Epstein-Barr virus. When HLA alleles, especially DR and DQ, strongly co-occurred, attributing TCR associations to individual alleles was difficult. Linkage disequilibrium might explain the correlated functional status among segregating V segments, but an unknown experimental factor could not be ruled out. The authors suggested that the approach could potentially be extended to other disease states and immunological phenotypes. The study gave a list of 150 to 200 TCR beta chains associated with cytomegalovirus. Across donors, most TCR sequences were observed very rarely, whereas some public TCRs were present in many individuals. Broadly in line with IMGT annotations, most TCR beta V segments showed up in productive rearrangements about 87% or about 30% of the time in an earlier analysis of approximately 600 of the donors. The cohort was sequenced for TCR beta chains only, and without alpha or paired-chain data the features that could be detected were limited. The classifier was reported to diagnose cytomegalovirus status with high specificity and sensitivity in both the original and validation cohorts. Most CMV-associated TCR beta chains appeared to be HLA-restricted in a later analysis, and the HLA associations seemed to be driven largely by CMV exposure. HLA typing was unavailable for some donors at each locus, so association tests used only the typed subset.

Library preparation was by the immunoSEQ multiplex PCR assay. For the multiplex PCR, a mixture combining 60 forward primers for TCR Vbeta segments and 13 reverse primers for TCR Jbeta segments was used. The CDR3 region of rearranged TCR beta genes was amplified from genomic DNA with a multiplex PCR assay. On the Illumina HiSeq System, the amplified TCR beta libraries were sequenced as 87-base-pair reads. Turning to the authors' computational methods: A later analysis tallied around 80 million unique TCR beta chains across the roughly 610 repertoires, and about 12 million of those chains were shared by two or more donors. A nearest-neighbor algorithm error-corrected the raw reads and collapsed the reads into unique sequences, merging closely related sequences to remove PCR and sequencing errors. Alignment of CDR3 sequences to IMGT reference sequences was used to assign V, D and J gene segments. For a sequence to be retained, at least a six-nucleotide match to both a V gene segment and a J gene segment was required. A rearrangement counted as productive if the CDR3 had no stop codons and remained in frame with V and J, and every other rearrangement counted as non-productive. Following IMGT convention, CDR3 was defined as the stretch from the second conserved V-encoded cysteine to the conserved J-encoded phenylalanine. Sequences without an unambiguous match to a single V gene segment were excluded from the earlier analysis of over 500 of the donors. An earlier analysis of 587 of the donors classified V segments as functional when productive rearrangements were above 56.7% and as segregating when the standard deviation between donors was above 5%. A statistical classification framework was built for diagnosing cytomegalovirus status from the catalog of TCR beta chain sequences. In a later analysis, V and J genes were assigned by comparing TCR nucleotide sequences against IMGT/GENE-DB human TR gene sequences. In a later analysis, CDR3 sequences and most-parsimonious VDJ recombination scenarios were assigned using the TCRdist pipeline. In a later analysis, each TCR beta chain was defined by its CDR3 amino acid sequence together with its V-gene family, and reads lacking a unique V-gene family were excluded. To address suspected cross-contamination and a sequencing artifact, a later analysis removed roughly 640 highly shared, low-generation-probability nucleotide sequences. In a later analysis, a clonal expansion index for each public chain was calculated from normalized within-repertoire ranks of inferred template counts. In a later analysis, generation probabilities were computed with a VDJ recombination model fitted to out-of-frame rearrangements, and the resulting probabilities were checked against IGoR. In a later analysis, hypergeometric tests were used to score TCR-TCR, TCR-HLA and TCR-CMV co-occurrence, with a repertoire-size bias correction applied to TCR pairs. False discovery rates were estimated in a later analysis by permuting HLA or CMV assignments 20 times. A later analysis grouped co-occurring TCRs with DBSCAN, adding TCRdist sequence similarity when clustering within HLA-allele-positive subsets. Co-occurrence clustering excluded repertoires with fewer than 30,000 or more than 120,000 public chains, plus five with anomalous nucleotide sharing. Here the immuneACCESS table is served through TCRdb, limited to in-frame sequences with V and J called. Missing clones are a known gap in these copies; in checked studies unresolved V genes cover under half, and the rest lacks a known reason. V and J calls and clone size are given by that table; D and trimming were obtained from the DNA. A total of roughly 80,000 clones appear in this sample, about 80% of them only once. 3% to 3.5% of the sample lies in the top ten.

The sequence came from a man in his forties in good health and CMV-seronegative. This receptor chain uses TRBV11-2 and TRBJ2-5; the D gene is possibly TRBD1, with 8 bases matching. The sequenced sample was PBMCs. The sequenced DNA is TGTGCCAGCAGCTTCTCACAGGGGGGGGAGACCCAGTACTTC. It specifies CASSFSQGGETQYF.